Below are 21 T cell receptor beta chains sequenced from a single sample in a study of cytomegalovirus exposure and HLA in healthy donors. Primers: 60 Vbeta forward and 13 Jbeta reverse. Sequenced by immunoSEQ multiplex PCR; TCRdb stores in-frame clones only, minus some. The data contain 95,000 to 100,000 clones, around four fifths of them seen just once; the ten biggest clones take up about 2%. Material: PBMCs. All receptors derive from a man aged 35 to 55 in good health and CMV-seronegative.

The chain has TRBV7-9 and TRBJ1-1, with D possibly matching TRBD1 (6 bases). V lost 6 bases, J lost 5 bases, and 13 bases lay in between. The CDR3 loop spans 13 amino acids. Germline loops: CDR1 SEHNR, CDR2 FQNEAQ (reference sequence). CDR3 sequence reads: CASSSETGTEAFF. The DNA for the CDR3 is TGTGCCAGCAGTTCGGAAACAGGGACTGAAGCTTTCTTT.

This chain connects TRBV19 to TRBJ1-5, with a possible D match to TRBD1 (5 bases). This CDR3 spans 16 amino acids. CDR1 and CDR2 from the germline V gene are LNHDA and SQIVND (reference sequence). With 1 base removed from V and 5 bases from J, the gap between germline ends came to 15 bases. CDR3 residues: CASSIVSVQGHQPQHF. Written as DNA, the CDR3 is TGTGCCAGTAGTATAGTTTCCGTGCAGGGCCATCAGCCCCAGCATTTT.

The V gene is TRBV6-6, the J gene TRBJ2-6, with unresolved D. The germline gives CDR1 MNHNY, CDR2 SVGAGI (reference sequence). The V end was cut by 6 bases, the J end by 4 bases, with 10 bases between. This CDR3 comprises 14 residues. CDR3 protein: CASSDNVGANVLTF. In DNA form, the CDR3 reads TGTGCCAGCAGCGACAACGTGGGGGCCAACGTCCTGACTTTC.

The chain joins TRBV6-6 to TRBJ2-5, with 7 positions matching TRBD1. Per germline, CDR1 MNHNY and CDR2 SVGAGI (reference sequence). Trimming removed 3 bases from V and 5 bases from J; junction bases left unmatched: 9. The CDR3 covers 15 residues. The CDR3 loop reads CASSYRQGEDETQYF. The CDR3 bases are TGTGCCAGCAGTTATCGACAGGGAGAGGATGAGACCCAGTACTTC.

This clone turned up a few times. CDR3 nucleotides: TGCGCCAGCAGCTTGGCGATAGGTCGGGTCGAGAATGAGCAGTTCTTC. This translates into CASSLAIGRVENEQFF. This rearrangement joins TRBV5-1 to TRBJ2-1; D remains unclear. Trimming pared 0 bases from V and 7 bases from J, leaving 17 bases between. Germline V gene sequence: CDR1 SGHRS, CDR2 YFSETQ. The CDR3 spans 16 residues.

The V gene is TRBV7-9, the J gene TRBJ2-1; D is ambiguous. With 5 bases removed from V and 12 bases from J, the gap between germline ends came to 11 bases. Germline lookup yields CDR1 SEHNR and CDR2 FQNEAQ (reference sequence). The CDR3 contains 11 residues. The CDR3 coding sequence is TGTGCCAGCAGCCGTACAGACGGGCAGTTCTTC. Translating it yields CASSRTDGQFF.

The chain is built from TRBV28 and TRBJ1-5; no definite D call. The CDR3 covers 12 residues. Germline V CDR1 and CDR2: MDHEN, SYDVKM. Trimming shortened V by 2 bases and J by 6 bases, and 5 bases separated the two germline ends. CDR3 coding DNA: TGTGCCAGCAGTTTAATGCGTCAGCCCCAGCATTTT. Translation: CASSLMRQPQHF. The variable domain in full, with the rest retrieved from reference TRBV28 and TRBJ1-5, is DVKVTQSSRYLVKRTGEKVFLECVQDMDHENMFWYRQDPGLGLRLIYFSYDVKMKEKGDIPEGYSVSREKKERFSLILESASTNQTSMYLCASSLMRQPQHFGDGTRLSIL.

The chain uses TRBV5-1 and TRBJ2-2, with TRBD1 matching over 10 bases. Trimming cost V 3 bases and J 3 bases; bases outside gene matches: 5. The CDR3 is made up of 16 amino acids. The germline V gene has CDR1 SGHRS and CDR2 YFSETQ. CDR3 nucleotide sequence: TGCGCCAGCAGCTCGACAGGGGGCGGGGACACCGGGGAGCTGTTTTTT. Its translation: CASSSTGGGDTGELFF.

This chain connects TRBV6-1 to TRBJ2-3, with TRBD1 identical over 12 bases. Germline V CDR1 and CDR2: MNHNS, SASEGT. CDR3 length: 18 residues. V gave up 0 bases and J gave up 5 bases; unmatched junction bases: 9. CDR3 in amino acids: CASSEALLGTGGKDTQYF. The CDR3 region has the DNA TGTGCCAGCAGTGAAGCGCTTCTTGGGACAGGGGGCAAAGATACGCAGTATTTT.

The gene calls are TRBV5-1 and TRBJ2-7, with D tentatively TRBD1 (5 bases). The CDR3 extends over 14 amino acids. Germline CDR1 SGHRS, CDR2 YFSETQ. V was shortened by 6 bases and J by 3 bases, with 16 bases between the two germline ends. The CDR3 loop is CASTTTGENYEQYF. Here the CDR3 DNA reads TGCGCCAGCACCACCACAGGCGAAAACTACGAGCAGTACTTC.

This clone ranks as medium-sized. The V gene is TRBV2, the J gene TRBJ2-5, with TRBD2 identical over 15 bases. The CDR3 contains 16 residues. The trim removed 6 bases at V and 5 bases at J, leaving 7 bases unmatched. Germline CDR1 and CDR2: SNHLY and FYNNEI. CDR3 residues: CASRKGLAGGSETQYF. Written as DNA, the CDR3 is TGTGCCAGCAGGAAGGGACTAGCGGGGGGTAGTGAGACCCAGTACTTC.

The V gene is TRBV7-6, the J gene TRBJ2-3, with 13 bases lining up with TRBD2. In germline, CDR1 is SGHVS, CDR2 FNYEAQ. The CDR3 consists of 18 residues. With V trimmed by 5 bases and J by 0 bases, 8 bases remained unmatched. The CDR3 bases are TGTGCCAGCAGCGGATGGACTAGCGGGGGCTCTAGCACAGATACGCAGTATTTT. Its translation is CASSGWTSGGSSTDTQYF.

This clone appeared a few times. The CDR3 DNA sequence: TGTGCCAGCAGTAGCCGGTCTCAAAACATCTACGAGCAGTACTTC. It codes for CASSSRSQNIYEQYF. V usage is TRBV5-4 and J usage is TRBJ2-7; D remains ambiguous. Looked up from germline, CDR1 is SGHNT and CDR2 is YYREEE (reference sequence). V was shortened by 5 bases and J by 3 bases, with 18 bases between the two germline ends. This CDR3 has 15 residues.

This clone was counted once. The CDR3 sequence is CASSVAGGVYNEQFF. The DNA of the CDR3 is TGTGCCAGCAGCGTAGCGGGAGGAGTGTACAATGAGCAGTTCTTC. The rearrangement links TRBV9 to TRBJ2-1; 7 nucleotides match TRBD2. V dropped 0 bases and J dropped 4; count of bases not matched to a gene: 4. The V gene's germline CDR1 is SGDLS and CDR2 YYNGEE. This CDR3 has 15 amino acids.

The V and J genes are TRBV19 and TRBJ2-7, with D perhaps TRBD2 (7 bases). Germline loops: CDR1 LNHDA, CDR2 SQIVND (reference sequence). The CDR3 covers 15 residues. The V end was cut by 9 bases, the J end by 4 bases, with 22 bases between. In DNA, the CDR3 is TGTGCCAGCAGGGACACGGGGGGATCCAGATACGAGCAGTACTTC. Protein sequence: CASRDTGGSRYEQYF.

The chain is built from TRBV2 and TRBJ1-2; possibly TRBD1 for D (5 bases). The germline gives CDR1 SNHLY, CDR2 FYNNEI. V lost 2 bases and J lost 4, with 5 bases in between. The CDR3 length is 12 residues. DNA for the CDR3: TGTGCCAGCAGTGAAACAGGCTATGGCTACACCTTC. As protein: CASSETGYGYTF.

In DNA form, the CDR3 reads TGCGCCAGCAGCCAAGAAGGCGTCGGGGGAGAGGACACCATATATTTT. It translates to CASSQEGVGGEDTIYF. V gene TRBV4-1 combines with J gene TRBJ1-3, with D perhaps matching TRBD1 (5 bases). The germline gives CDR1 MGHRA, CDR2 YSYEKL. V lost 0 bases and J lost 8, with 17 bases in between. The CDR3 is 16 amino acids.

V is TRBV7-8 and J is TRBJ1-1, with D uncertain. The germline CDR1 and CDR2 sequences are SGHVS and FQNEAQ. Trimming stripped 0 bases from V and 0 bases from J, with 17 bases between. This CDR3 is 18 amino acids long. The CDR3 protein is CASSLAPTGEELNTEAFF. Written as DNA, the CDR3 is TGTGCCAGCAGCTTAGCCCCTACCGGTGAGGAATTGAACACTGAAGCTTTCTTT.

The V call is TRBV15, the J call TRBJ2-7, with a tentative D call TRBD2 (6 bases). The CDR3 length is 12 residues. In germline, CDR1 is LNHNV, CDR2 YYDKDF (reference sequence). V lost 3 bases to trimming and J lost 4 bases, with 7 bases between them. CDR3 DNA: TGTGCCACCAGCAGCAGCGGGTACGAGCAGTACTTC. Its protein is CATSSSGYEQYF.

This rearrangement joins TRBV5-1 to TRBJ1-2, with D possibly being TRBD1 (6 bases). From germline, CDR1 is SGHRS and CDR2 YFSETQ. The CDR3 runs to 14 residues. The V end was cut by 2 bases, the J end by 7 bases, with 15 bases between. Written as DNA, the CDR3 is TGCGCCAGCAGCTTAGAACGGGGCAGGGGTGGCTACACCTTC. Amino acids: CASSLERGRGGYTF.

This clone was seen only a few times. V usage is TRBV5-4 and J usage is TRBJ2-1, with a possible D match to TRBD2 (5 bases). V was shortened by 1 base and J by 5 bases, with 7 bases between the two germline ends. Germline CDR1 SGHNT, CDR2 YYREEE (reference sequence). The CDR3 contains 13 residues. CDR3 DNA sequence: TGTGCCAGCAGCTTGCCCGGGGACAATGAGCAGTTCTTC. The encoded protein is CASSLPGDNEQFF.